This TCR beta chain is drawn from a study of beta chain features in type 1 diabetes. The ends were cut back, 1 base at V and 2 bases at J, with 18 bases in the middle. From germline, CDR1 is MGHRA and CDR2 YSYEKL. The CDR3 sequence is 17 residues long. As every portion of the isolated RNA was reverse transcribed, the sequencing read expressed TCRB transcripts. Sequencing used immunoSEQ multiplex PCR; TCRdb keeps in-frame clones, though not all of them. Here the sample spans about 700,000 clones, roughly 13% being singletons. General observations from the study: Across all four CD4+ subsets, people with type 1 diabetes showed modestly shorter TCRB CDR3s. Fewer junction insertions and more nucleotide deletions appeared in type 1 diabetes patients.

On this clone: Antigen: not known.

The sequence was collected from a man between 18 and 35 years old with type 1 diabetes. Input material: naive CD4+ T cells from blood. J is TRBJ2-7 and V is TRBV4-1; D gene uncertain. The CDR3 DNA sequence: TGCGCCAGCAGCCAAGGGAACTGGTGGGCTACCACCTACGAGCAGTACTTC. Amino acids: CASSQGNWWATTYEQYF.